This T cell receptor beta chain was recovered during a study of control samples from healthy donors and cancer patients. The CDR3 spans 16 residues. From germline, CDR1 is ENHRY and CDR2 SYGVKD. After removal of 9 bases from V and 5 bases from J, the junction contained 14 bases not matched to a gene. Libraries were prepared by immunoSEQ multiplex PCR; TCRdb keeps only in-frame clonotypes and omits some of them. The sample consists of 100,000 to 150,000 clones, approximately 94% of them appearing once. The receptor was isolated from a man between 45 and 60 years old with head and neck cancer. Sequencing used PBMCs. This chain joins TRBV10-3 and TRBJ2-2; TRBD2 matches 8 bases. The DNA of the CDR3 is TGTGCCATAAAAGCCTTCTTTAGCGGGGAAACCGGGGAGCTGTTTTTT. Its translation: CAIKAFFSGETGELFF.